In this sample, the clone carrying this T cell receptor (beta chain) turned up many times. The size of this beta chain means little, since it is a stray read in a library made for alpha chains. These data belong to a study of spatial heterogeneity in lung cancer. The CDR3 is 13 amino acids. V lost 6 bases and J lost 3, with 12 bases in between. A distinct unique molecular identifier was carried by each TCR cDNA molecule. TCRdb called the 5' RACE reads again in MiXCR, with one record for every CDR3 protein. The data contain 16,000 or so distinct CDR3 sequences, about 3.9% of them singletons. Time point indicated: sample taken at primary tumor resection. The approximately 79 donors had untreated early-stage non-small cell lung cancer. The sequenced material consisted of unsorted whole RNA from tumor, nontumor lung or frozen PBMC.

The sample in question was normal lung tissue next to the tumor, obtained at surgery. The receptor comes from a male donor with early-stage non-small cell lung cancer. The rearrangement uses TRBV12-3 or TRBV12-4 and TRBJ2-7; TRBD2 is a possible D gene (6 bases). CDR3 sequence (DNA): TGTGCCAGCAGGGCGGGACGGAACTACGAGCAGTACTTC. Translation: CASRAGRNYEQYF.